This T cell receptor beta chain was sequenced in a study of T cells in Graves' hyperthyroidism and ophthalmopathy. Study details: Once the initial diagnosis was made, peripheral blood was obtained before any treatment.

Lactation, pregnancy, other autoimmune disease or uncontrolled infection led to exclusion of patients. Concerning this clonotype: This may stem from a read error, because a much larger clone lies one nucleotide away.

Template material for amplifying TCR beta CDR3 regions consisted of RNA transcripts. HTBI primers were used for first-round RT-PCR of the TCR CDR3. TCRdb re-analysed the multiplex PCR reads in MiXCR, keeping a single row per CDR3 protein. The table records about 380,000 distinct CDR3 sequences, approximately 15% of them present only once. The sample taken for sequencing was blood. The receptor was derived from a woman between 55 and 75 years old with Graves' hyperthyroidism.

The CDR3 loop reads CASSYRGLVNTEALF. For the CDR3, the DNA is TGTGCCAGCAGTTACAGGGGGCTCGTGAACACTGAAGCTCTCTTT. The chain carries TRBV2 and TRBJ1-1; the match to TRBD1 covers 9 bases. Germline CDR1 reads SNHLY; CDR2 reads FYNNEI. The CDR3 sequence is 15 residues long.